This T cell receptor beta chain came from a study of glioma-infiltrating T cells. From germline, CDR1 is DFQATT and CDR2 SNEGSKA (reference sequence). V was clipped by 5 bases and J by 0 bases; unmatched bases: 13. The CDR3 consists of 16 residues. Using RNA template, CDR3s of TCR alpha and beta were amplified with iRepertoire arm-PCR. One entry per CDR3 protein, called by TCRdb with MiXCR from the multiplex PCR reads. The data show about 180,000 distinct CDR3 sequences, 43% seen once. A word on this clonotype: This may be a read error: a much more frequent sequence differs by one nucleotide.

The V and J genes are TRBV20-1 and TRBJ2-7, with TRBD2 identical over 7 bases. The material sequenced was glioma tissue, nonneoplastic brain tissue, or PBMCs (not recorded which). The receptor was isolated from a human donor with low-grade glioma or glioblastoma, undergoing nonglioma brain surgery, or in good health (not recorded which). The CDR3 bases are TGCAGTGCTTTTAATAGCGGGCCTACTGACTCCTACGAGCAGTACTTC. Amino acids: CSAFNSGPTDSYEQYF.